The text below deals with one T cell receptor beta chain. Healthy HIV-negative adults with no recent acute infections or vaccinations were recruited as donors. Deletions cut 4 bases from V and 7 bases from J, with 5 bases between. The CDR3 extends over 11 amino acids. In germline, CDR1 is ENHRY, CDR2 SYGVKD. This specimen belongs to a study of shared clonotypes between healthy human individuals. In the authors' workflow: Junction-only sequences without quality scores were provided by ImmunoSEQ, so filtering was different. Assay used: immunoSEQ multiplex PCR; TCRdb lists only in-frame clones, some missing. The V and J calls and clone size are taken from that table; D and trimming were inferred from the DNA. The repertoire includes 2,500,000 or so clones, 93% of them detected once, and approximately 0.36% sits in the top ten.

The sequence came from a young man in good health. Some clones in this sample may be carry-over from other donors' samples. The chain carries TRBV10-3 and TRBJ2-1; D ambiguous. The sample comprised naive CD4+ T cells from PBMCs. The subset denotes: CD45RA+ positively selected. As DNA, the CDR3 is TGTGCCATCAGTGGGGCGAATGAGCAGTTCTTC. Translating it yields CAISGANEQFF.